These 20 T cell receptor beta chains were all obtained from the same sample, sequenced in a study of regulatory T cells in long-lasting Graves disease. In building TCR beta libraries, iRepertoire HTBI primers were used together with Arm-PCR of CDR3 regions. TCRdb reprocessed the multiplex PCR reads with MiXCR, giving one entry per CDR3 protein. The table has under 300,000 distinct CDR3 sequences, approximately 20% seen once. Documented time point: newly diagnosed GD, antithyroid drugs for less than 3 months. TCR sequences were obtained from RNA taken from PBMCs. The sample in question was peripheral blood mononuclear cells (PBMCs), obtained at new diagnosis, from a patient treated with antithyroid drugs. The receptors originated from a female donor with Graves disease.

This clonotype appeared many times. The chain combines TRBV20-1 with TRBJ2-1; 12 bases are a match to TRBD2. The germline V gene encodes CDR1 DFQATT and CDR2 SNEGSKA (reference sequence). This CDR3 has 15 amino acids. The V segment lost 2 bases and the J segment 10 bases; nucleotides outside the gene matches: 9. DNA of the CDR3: TGCAGTGCTAGAAATTTAGGGCTAGCGGGAGGGGAGCAGTTCTTC. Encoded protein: CSARNLGLAGGEQFF.

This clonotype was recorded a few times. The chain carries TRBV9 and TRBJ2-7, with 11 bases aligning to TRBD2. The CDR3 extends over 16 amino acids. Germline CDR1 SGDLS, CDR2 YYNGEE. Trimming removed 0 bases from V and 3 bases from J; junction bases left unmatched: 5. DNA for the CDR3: TGTGCCAGCAGCGTAGAGGGGACTAGCGGAGACTACGAGCAGTACTTC. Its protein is CASSVEGTSGDYEQYF.

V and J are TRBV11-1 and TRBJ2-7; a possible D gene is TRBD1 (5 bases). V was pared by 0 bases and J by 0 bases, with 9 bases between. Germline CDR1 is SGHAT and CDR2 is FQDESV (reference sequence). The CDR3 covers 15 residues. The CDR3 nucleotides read TGTGCCAGCAGCTTAGCAGGGGTGAGCTCCTACGAGCAGTACTTC. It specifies CASSLAGVSSYEQYF.

CDR3 protein: CSAPMGANTEAFF. CDR3 nucleotides: TGCAGTGCCCCAATGGGGGCGAACACTGAAGCTTTCTTT. The chain combines TRBV20-1 with TRBJ1-1; perhaps TRBD1 as D (6 bases). Germline assignment: CDR1 DFQATT and CDR2 SNEGSKA (reference sequence). CDR3 length equals 13 residues. V lost 6 bases and J 1 base, leaving 12 bases between the germline ends.

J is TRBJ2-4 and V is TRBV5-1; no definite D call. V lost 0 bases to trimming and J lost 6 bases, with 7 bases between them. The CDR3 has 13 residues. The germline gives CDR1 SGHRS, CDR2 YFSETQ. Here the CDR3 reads CASSLEARNIQYF. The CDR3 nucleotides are TGCGCCAGCAGCTTGGAGGCGCGAAACATTCAGTACTTC. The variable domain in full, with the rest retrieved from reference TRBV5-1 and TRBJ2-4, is KAGVTQTPRYLIKTRGQQVTLSCSPISGHRSVSWYQQTPGQGLQFLFEYFSETQRNKGNFPGRFSGRQFSNSRSEMNVSTLELGDSALYLCASSLEARNIQYFGAGTRLSVL.

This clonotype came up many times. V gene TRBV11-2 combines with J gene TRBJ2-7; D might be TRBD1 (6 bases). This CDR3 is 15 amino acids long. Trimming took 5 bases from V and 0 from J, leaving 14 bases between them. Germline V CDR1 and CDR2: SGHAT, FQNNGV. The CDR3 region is CASSKFGTPSYEQYF. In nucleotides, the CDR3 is TGTGCCAGCAGCAAGTTCGGGACACCCTCCTACGAGCAGTACTTC.

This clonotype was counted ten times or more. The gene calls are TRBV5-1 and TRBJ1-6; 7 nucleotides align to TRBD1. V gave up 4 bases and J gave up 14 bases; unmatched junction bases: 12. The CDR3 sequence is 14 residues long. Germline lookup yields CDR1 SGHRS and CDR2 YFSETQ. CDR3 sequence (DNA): TGCGCCAGCAGCCTTGGGACAGCTAGGTCGTCCCTCCACTTT. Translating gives CASSLGTARSSLHF.

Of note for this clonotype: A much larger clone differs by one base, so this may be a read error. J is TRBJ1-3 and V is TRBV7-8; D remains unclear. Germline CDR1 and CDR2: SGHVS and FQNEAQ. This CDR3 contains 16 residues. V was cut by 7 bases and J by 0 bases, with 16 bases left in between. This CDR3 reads CASNPRLTFSGNTIYF. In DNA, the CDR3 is TGTGCCAGCAACCCGAGGTTAACTTTCTCTGGAAACACCATATATTTT.

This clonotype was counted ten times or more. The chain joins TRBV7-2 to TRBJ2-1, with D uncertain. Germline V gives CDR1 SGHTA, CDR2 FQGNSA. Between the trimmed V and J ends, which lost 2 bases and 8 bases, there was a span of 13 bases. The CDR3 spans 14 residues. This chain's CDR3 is CASSLSVLVHEQFF. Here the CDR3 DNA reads TGTGCCAGCAGCTTATCCGTGTTGGTGCATGAGCAGTTCTTC.

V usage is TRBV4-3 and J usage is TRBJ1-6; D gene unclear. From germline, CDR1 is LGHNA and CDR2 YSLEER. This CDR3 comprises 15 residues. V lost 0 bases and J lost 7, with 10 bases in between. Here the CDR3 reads CASSQDWSNNSPLHF. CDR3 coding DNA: TGCGCCAGCAGCCAAGATTGGAGTAACAATTCACCCCTCCACTTT.

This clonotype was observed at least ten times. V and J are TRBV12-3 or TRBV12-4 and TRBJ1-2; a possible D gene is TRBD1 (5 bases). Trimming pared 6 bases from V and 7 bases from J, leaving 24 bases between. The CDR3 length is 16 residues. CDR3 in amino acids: CASSHRLMGGGGGYTF. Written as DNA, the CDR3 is TGTGCCAGCAGCCACCGACTCATGGGGGGAGGAGGTGGCTACACCTTC.

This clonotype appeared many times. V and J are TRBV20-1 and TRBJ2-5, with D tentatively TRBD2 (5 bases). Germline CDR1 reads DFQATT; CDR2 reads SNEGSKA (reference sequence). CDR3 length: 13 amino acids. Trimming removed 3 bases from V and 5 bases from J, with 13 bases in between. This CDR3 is CSARKSGRETQYF. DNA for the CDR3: TGCAGTGCTAGGAAGAGCGGACGGGAGACCCAGTACTTC.

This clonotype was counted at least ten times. In nucleotides, the CDR3 is TGCAGCGTATTTGGACAGTTTAATGAGCAGTTCTTC. Encoded protein: CSVFGQFNEQFF. V is TRBV29-1 and J is TRBJ2-1; the D gene is possibly TRBD1 (6 bases). Per germline, CDR1 SQVTM and CDR2 ANQGSEA. The CDR3 is 12 residues long. V was trimmed by 6 bases and J by 7 bases, leaving 13 bases between them.

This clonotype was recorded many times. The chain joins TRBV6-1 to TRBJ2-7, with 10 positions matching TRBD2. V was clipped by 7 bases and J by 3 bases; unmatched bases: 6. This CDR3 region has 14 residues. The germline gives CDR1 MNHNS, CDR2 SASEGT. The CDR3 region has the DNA TGTGCCAGCATACTACTAGCGGGACTCTACGAGCAGTACTTC. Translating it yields CASILLAGLYEQYF.

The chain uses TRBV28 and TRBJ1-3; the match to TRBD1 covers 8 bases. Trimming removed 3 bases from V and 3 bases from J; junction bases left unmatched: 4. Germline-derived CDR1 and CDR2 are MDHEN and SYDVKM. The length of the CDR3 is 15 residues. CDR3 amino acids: CASSFRRGLGNTIYF. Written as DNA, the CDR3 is TGTGCCAGCAGTTTCCGCAGGGGGCTTGGAAACACCATATATTTT.

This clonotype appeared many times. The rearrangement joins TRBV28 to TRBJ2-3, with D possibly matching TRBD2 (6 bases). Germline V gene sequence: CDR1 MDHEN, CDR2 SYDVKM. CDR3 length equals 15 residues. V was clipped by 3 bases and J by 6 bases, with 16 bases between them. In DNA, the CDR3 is TGTGCCAGCAGTTTGCTAGGAGGGCCTGTGGATACGCAGTATTTT. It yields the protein CASSLLGGPVDTQYF.

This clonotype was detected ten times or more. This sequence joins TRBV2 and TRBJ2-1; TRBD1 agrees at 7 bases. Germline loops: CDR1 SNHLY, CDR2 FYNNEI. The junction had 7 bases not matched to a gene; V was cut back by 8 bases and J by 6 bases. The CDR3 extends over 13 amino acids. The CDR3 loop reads CASRQGVGNEQFF. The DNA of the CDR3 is TGTGCCAGCCGGCAGGGGGTGGGCAATGAGCAGTTCTTC.

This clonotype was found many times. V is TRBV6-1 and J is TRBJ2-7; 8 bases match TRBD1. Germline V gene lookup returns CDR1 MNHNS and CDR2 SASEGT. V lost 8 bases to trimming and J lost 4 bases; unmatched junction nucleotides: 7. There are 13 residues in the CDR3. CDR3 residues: CASERTGTYEQYF. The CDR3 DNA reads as TGTGCCAGCGAGAGGACAGGGACGTACGAGCAGTACTTC.

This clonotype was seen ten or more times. DNA for the CDR3: TGTGCCAGCAGTTTAAGGGGCAGGGGCACTGAAGCTTTCTTT. Residues: CASSLRGRGTEAFF. The chain has TRBV12-3 or TRBV12-4 and TRBJ1-1; tentatively, D is TRBD1 (6 bases). Trimming removed 2 bases at V and 4 bases at J, with 11 bases between. The length of the CDR3 is 14 residues.

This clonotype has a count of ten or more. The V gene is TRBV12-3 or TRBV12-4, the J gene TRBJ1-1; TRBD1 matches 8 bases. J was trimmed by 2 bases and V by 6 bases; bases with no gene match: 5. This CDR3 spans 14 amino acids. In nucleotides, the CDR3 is TGTGCCAGCAGCAACAGGGGGGTTAACACTGAAGCTTTCTTT. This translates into CASSNRGVNTEAFF.